This TCR beta chain was captured by sequencing in a study of blood T cells in healthy people across ages. With 5 bases removed from V and 8 bases from J, the gap between germline ends came to 21 bases. CDR3 length: 15 residues. CDR1 MNHEY and CDR2 SVGAGI come from the germline V gene. With a J-beta primer mix and a sample-barcoded 5' primer, a second PCR ran roughly 6 to 12 cycles. TCRdb reanalysed the 5' RACE reads using MiXCR and keeps one entry per CDR3 protein. The sample includes fewer than 1.5 million distinct CDR3 sequences, 42% of them seen just once. This clonotype was detected only a few times. Total RNA amounts of at least 5 micrograms were extracted per sample.

This clonotype was obtained from a woman between 18 and 29 years old in good health. V usage is TRBV6-5 and J usage is TRBJ1-1; D gene unclear. The sample comprised blood. CDR3 residues: CASSKVSPVGIEAFF. The DNA of the CDR3 is TGTGCCAGCAGTAAGGTGTCTCCTGTTGGGATCGAAGCTTTCTTT.